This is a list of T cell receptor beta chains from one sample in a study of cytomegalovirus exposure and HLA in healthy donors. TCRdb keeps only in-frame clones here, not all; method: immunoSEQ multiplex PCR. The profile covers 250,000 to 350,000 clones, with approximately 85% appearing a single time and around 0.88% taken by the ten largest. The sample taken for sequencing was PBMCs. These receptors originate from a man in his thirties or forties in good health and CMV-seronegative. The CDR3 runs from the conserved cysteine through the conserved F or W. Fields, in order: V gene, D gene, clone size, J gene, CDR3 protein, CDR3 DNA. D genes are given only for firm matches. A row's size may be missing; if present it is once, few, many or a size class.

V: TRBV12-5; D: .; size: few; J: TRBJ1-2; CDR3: CASGLVLGQNYGYTF; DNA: TGTGCTAGTGGTTTGGTCCTAGGACAGAACTATGGCTACACCTTC
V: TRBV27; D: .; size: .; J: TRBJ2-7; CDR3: CASRPTTGYEQYF; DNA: TGTGCCAGCAGACCGACAACAGGGTACGAGCAGTACTTC
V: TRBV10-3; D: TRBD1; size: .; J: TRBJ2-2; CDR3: CAISGTGNTGELFF; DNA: TGTGCCATCAGTGGGACAGGGAACACCGGGGAGCTGTTTTTT
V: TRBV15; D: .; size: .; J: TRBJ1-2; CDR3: CATSRGRGNYGYTF; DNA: TGTGCCACCAGCAGAGGCCGCGGGAACTATGGCTACACCTTC
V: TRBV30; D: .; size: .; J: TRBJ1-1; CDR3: CACSPAEDTEAFF; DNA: TGTGCCTGTTCTCCGGCCGAGGACACTGAAGCTTTCTTT
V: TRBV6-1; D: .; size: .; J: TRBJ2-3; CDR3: CASTDADTQYF; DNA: TGTGCCAGCACTGACGCGGATACGCAGTATTTT
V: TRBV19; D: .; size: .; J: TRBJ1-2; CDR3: CASSIPQGTHGYTF; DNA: TGTGCCAGTAGTATACCCCAGGGTACCCATGGCTACACCTTC
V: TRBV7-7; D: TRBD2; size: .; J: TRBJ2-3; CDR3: CASSSNGLAGGDTQYF; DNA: TGTGCCAGCAGCTCAAACGGTCTAGCGGGGGGAGATACGCAGTATTTT
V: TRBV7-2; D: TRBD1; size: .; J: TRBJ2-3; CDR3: CASSLGTGYTDTQYF; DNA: TGTGCCAGCAGCTTAGGGACAGGGTATACCGATACGCAGTATTTT
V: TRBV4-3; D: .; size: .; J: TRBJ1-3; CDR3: CASSQQPTGPGNTIYF; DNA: TGCGCCAGCAGCCAGCAACCGACAGGTCCTGGAAACACCATATATTTT